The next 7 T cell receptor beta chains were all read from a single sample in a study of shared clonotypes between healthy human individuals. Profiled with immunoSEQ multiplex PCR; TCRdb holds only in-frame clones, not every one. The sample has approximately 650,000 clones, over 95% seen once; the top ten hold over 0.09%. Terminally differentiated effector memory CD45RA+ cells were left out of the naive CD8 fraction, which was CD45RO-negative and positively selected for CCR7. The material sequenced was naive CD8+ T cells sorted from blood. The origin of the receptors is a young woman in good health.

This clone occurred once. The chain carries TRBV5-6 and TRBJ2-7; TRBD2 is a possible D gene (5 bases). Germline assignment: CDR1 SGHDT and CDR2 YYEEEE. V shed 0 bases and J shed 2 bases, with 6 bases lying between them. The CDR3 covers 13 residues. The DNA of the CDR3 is TGTGCCAGCAGCTTGGACGGGACCTACGAGCAGTACTTC. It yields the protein CASSLDGTYEQYF. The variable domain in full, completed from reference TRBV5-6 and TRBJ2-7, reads DAGVTQSPTHLIKTRGQQVTLRCSPKSGHDTVSWYQQALGQGPQFIFQYYEEEERQRGNFPDRFSGHQFPNYSSELNVNALLLGDSALYLCASSLDGTYEQYFGPGTRLTVT.

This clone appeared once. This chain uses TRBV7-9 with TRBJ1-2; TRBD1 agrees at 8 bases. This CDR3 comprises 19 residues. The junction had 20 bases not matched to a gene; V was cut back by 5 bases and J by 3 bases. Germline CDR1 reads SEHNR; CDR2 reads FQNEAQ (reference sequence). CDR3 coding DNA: TGTGCCAGCAGCAAGTCGAAGGGACAGGCGACAACCCGACACTATGGCTACACCTTC. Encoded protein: CASSKSKGQATTRHYGYTF.

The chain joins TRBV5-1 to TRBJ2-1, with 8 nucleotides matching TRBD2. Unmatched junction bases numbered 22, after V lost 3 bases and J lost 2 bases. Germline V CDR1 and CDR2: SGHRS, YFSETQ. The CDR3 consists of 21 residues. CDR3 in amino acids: CASSSHTTSGPHQSPYNEQFF. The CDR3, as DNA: TGCGCCAGCAGCTCCCATACTACTAGCGGTCCCCATCAGAGCCCCTACAATGAGCAGTTCTTC. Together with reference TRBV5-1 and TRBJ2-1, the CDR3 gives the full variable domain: KAGVTQTPRYLIKTRGQQVTLSCSPISGHRSVSWYQQTPGQGLQFLFEYFSETQRNKGNFPGRFSGRQFSNSRSEMNVSTLELGDSALYLCASSSHTTSGPHQSPYNEQFFGPGTRLTVL.

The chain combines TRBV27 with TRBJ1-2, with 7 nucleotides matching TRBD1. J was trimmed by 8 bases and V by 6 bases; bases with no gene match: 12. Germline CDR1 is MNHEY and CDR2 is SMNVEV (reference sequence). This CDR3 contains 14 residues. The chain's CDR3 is CASSPQDRTKGYTF. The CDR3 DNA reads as TGTGCCAGCAGCCCACAGGACAGGACAAAGGGCTACACCTTC.

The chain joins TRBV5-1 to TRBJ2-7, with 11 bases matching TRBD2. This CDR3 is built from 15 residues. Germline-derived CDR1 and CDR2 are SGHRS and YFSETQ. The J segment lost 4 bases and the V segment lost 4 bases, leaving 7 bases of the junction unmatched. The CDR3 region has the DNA TGCGCCAGCAGCCTAGGGACTAGCGGAGGATACGAGCAGTACTTC. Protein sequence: CASSLGTSGGYEQYF.

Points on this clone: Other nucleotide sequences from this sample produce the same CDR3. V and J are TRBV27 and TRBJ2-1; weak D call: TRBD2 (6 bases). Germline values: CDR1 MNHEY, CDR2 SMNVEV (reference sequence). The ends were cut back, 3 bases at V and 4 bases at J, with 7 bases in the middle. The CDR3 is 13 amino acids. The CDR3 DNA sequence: TGTGCCAGCAGTTTCGGGAGTTACAATGAGCAGTTCTTC. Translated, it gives CASSFGSYNEQFF.

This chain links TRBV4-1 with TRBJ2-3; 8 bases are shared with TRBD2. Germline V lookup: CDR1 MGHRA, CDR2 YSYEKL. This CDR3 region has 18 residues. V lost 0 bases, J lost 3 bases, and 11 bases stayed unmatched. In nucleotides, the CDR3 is TGCGCCAGCAGCCAAGATTTCCGGGGACTAGTGGGAACAGATACGCAGTATTTT. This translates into CASSQDFRGLVGTDTQYF.